This record covers a single T cell receptor beta chain. Its matching antigen is unknown. V lost 7 bases and J 4 bases, leaving 11 bases between the germline ends. CDR3 length equals 12 residues. CDR1 and CDR2 from the germline V gene are SGHNT and YYREEE (reference sequence). Using immunoSEQ multiplex PCR, the repertoire was profiled, and TCRdb retains in-frame clones only, with some absent. The profile shows some 170,000 clones, under 95% of them singletons. The data were obtained in a study of T cell responses to AZD1222 COVID-19 vaccine. Study results and limitations: Spike-specific TCR depth and breadth grew after two AZD1222 doses.

The specimen was peripheral blood, collected 28 days after the second AZD1222 dose. The clonotype comes from an adult who received the AZD1222 COVID-19 vaccine. The rearrangement links TRBV5-4 to TRBJ1-1; the D is unclear. Here the CDR3 reads CASGLIGTEAFF. DNA of the CDR3: TGTGCCAGCGGCCTCATTGGCACTGAAGCTTTCTTT.